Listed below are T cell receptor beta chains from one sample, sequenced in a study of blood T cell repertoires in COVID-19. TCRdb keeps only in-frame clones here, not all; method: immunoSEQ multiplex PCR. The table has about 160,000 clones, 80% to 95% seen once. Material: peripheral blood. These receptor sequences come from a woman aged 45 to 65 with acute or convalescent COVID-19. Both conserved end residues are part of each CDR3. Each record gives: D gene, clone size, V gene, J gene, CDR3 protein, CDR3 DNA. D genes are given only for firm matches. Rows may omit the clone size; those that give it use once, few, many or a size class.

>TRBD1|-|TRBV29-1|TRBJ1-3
CSAKTGGRNTIYF
TGCAGCGCCAAAACAGGGGGTCGGAACACCATATATTTT
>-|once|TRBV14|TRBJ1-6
CASSQVRGDSPLHF
TGTGCCAGCAGCCAAGTCCGGGGAGATTCACCCCTCCACTTT
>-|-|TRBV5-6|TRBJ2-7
CASSLGLLSYEQYF
TGTGCCAGCAGCTTGGGACTCCTCTCCTACGAGCAGTACTTC
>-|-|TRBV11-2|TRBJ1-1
CASSARAPGTEAFF
TGTGCCAGCAGCGCGAGGGCTCCGGGCACTGAAGCTTTCTTT
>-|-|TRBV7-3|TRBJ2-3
CASSFEGGRRDTQYF
TGTGCCAGCAGCTTCGAGGGAGGACGAAGAGATACGCAGTATTTT
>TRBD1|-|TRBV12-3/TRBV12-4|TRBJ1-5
CASSPGQGEHF
TGTGCCAGCAGTCCGGGACAGGGTGAGCATTTT
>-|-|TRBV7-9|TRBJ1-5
CASSKGEWDQPQHF
TGTGCCAGCAGCAAGGGAGAGTGGGATCAGCCCCAGCATTTT
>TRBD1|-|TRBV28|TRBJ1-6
CASSPLTGTANSPLHF
TGTGCCAGCAGTCCCTTGACCGGGACAGCAAATTCACCCCTCCACTTT
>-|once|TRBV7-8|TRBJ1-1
CASSVRLGGRDTEAFF
TGTGCCAGCAGCGTAAGACTGGGGGGGAGGGACACTGAAGCTTTCTTT
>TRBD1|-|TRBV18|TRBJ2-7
CASSPPIRQGPYEQYF
TGTGCCAGCTCACCACCGATTCGACAGGGTCCCTACGAGCAGTACTTC
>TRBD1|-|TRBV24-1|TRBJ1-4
CATSDTGTADEKLFF
TGTGCCACCAGTGATACCGGGACAGCGGATGAAAAACTGTTTTTT
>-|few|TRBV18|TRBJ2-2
CASSPRQGITGELFF
TGTGCCAGCTCACCACGGCAGGGGATAACCGGGGAGCTGTTTTTT
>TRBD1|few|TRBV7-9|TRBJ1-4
CASRPSTGKTTNEKLFF
TGTGCCAGCAGGCCATCGACAGGGAAGACAACTAATGAAAAACTGTTTTTT
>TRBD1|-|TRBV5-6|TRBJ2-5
CASSLPGQGFQETQYF
TGTGCCAGCAGCTTACCGGGACAGGGCTTCCAAGAGACCCAGTACTTC
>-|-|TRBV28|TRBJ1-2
CASSVSPYGYTF
TGTGCCAGCAGTGTTTCTCCGTATGGCTACACCTTC